This T cell receptor beta chain was retrieved from a study of shared clonotypes between healthy human individuals. About this clone itself: Its antigen is currently unknown.

Healthy adults negative for HIV, lacking recent acute infections or vaccinations, served as donors. Splitting the CD4+ cells yielded a CD45RA+ naive subset and a CD45RA-negative memory subset. As handled by the study authors: Filtering differed because ImmunoSEQ produced junction-only sequences that carried no quality scores. Measured with immunoSEQ multiplex PCR; TCRdb has only the in-frame clones, and not every one. V and J calls plus clone size are reproduced from that table; the DNA served to infer D and trimming. The table includes about 680,000 clones, 73% detected once. The CDR3 extends over 14 amino acids. Germline V gene data show CDR1 as SGHAT and CDR2 as FQDESV (reference sequence). Trimming removed 5 bases at V and 1 base at J, with 11 bases between. The study, taken as a whole, reports: Sorted-subset sequencing, rarefaction showed, was incomplete despite large depth.

The receptor's source is a woman in her 30s in good health. This chain uses TRBV11-1 with TRBJ1-1; D gene unclear. Specimen: memory CD4+ T cells sorted from blood. As for subset: CD45RA-negative fraction. The CDR3 loop is CASSHAAGNTEAFF. The CDR3 bases are TGTGCCAGCAGCCACGCGGCAGGGAACACTGAAGCTTTCTTT.